One sample yielded the 18 T cell receptor beta chains listed below, sequenced in a study of T cell repertoires in aging, cancer and after chemotherapy. TCR beta rearrangements were amplified from peripheral blood genomic DNA. Multiplex touch-down PCR with TRB-A/B primers amplified rearranged V-D-J TRB sequences. TCRdb re-called the multiplex PCR reads with MiXCR, one entry per CDR3 protein. This sample has under 3,000 distinct CDR3 sequences, with roughly 47% found just once. Sequencing was carried out using blood. The receptors here all came from a human donor with a solid tumor.

This clonotype turned up a few times. The genes are TRBV5-1 and TRBJ1-2, with TRBD1 identical over 9 bases. CDR1 is SGHRS and CDR2 is YFSETQ in the germline V gene. V gave up 4 bases and J gave up 8 bases; unmatched junction bases: 12. CDR3 size: 15 residues. In DNA, the CDR3 is TGCGCCAGCAGCCCGGACCCCGGGACAGGGAGCGGCTACACCTTC. Protein: CASSPDPGTGSGYTF.

This clonotype was seen only a few times. V usage is TRBV7-2 and J usage is TRBJ1-6; the D is unclear. Trimming cost V 3 bases and J 11 bases, with 8 bases left between them. CDR3 length: 12 amino acids. CDR1 and CDR2 (germline): SGHTA, FQGNSA. The CDR3 coding sequence is TGTGCCAGCAGCTTCCCGGGGACACCCCTCCACTTT. This gives the protein CASSFPGTPLHF.

The rearrangement uses TRBV10-3 and TRBJ1-1; D unresolved. This CDR3 is built from 12 residues. Germline V gives CDR1 ENHRY, CDR2 SYGVKD. Trimming removed 8 bases at V and 3 bases at J, with 10 bases between. In DNA, the CDR3 is TGTGCCATCGGTCATACGGACACTGAAGCTTTCTTT. Protein product: CAIGHTDTEAFF.

V gene TRBV5-4 combines with J gene TRBJ2-7; D may be TRBD1 (5 bases). From germline, CDR1 is SGHNT and CDR2 YYREEE (reference sequence). The CDR3 consists of 13 residues. The V end lost 4 bases, the J end lost 2 bases, and 10 bases lay between the germline ends. DNA for the CDR3: TGTGCCAGCAGCGCAGGGCCTACCTACGAGCAGTACTTC. Residues: CASSAGPTYEQYF. Filled out from reference TRBV5-4 and TRBJ2-7, the complete variable domain reads ETGVTQSPTHLIKTRGQQVTLRCSSQSGHNTVSWYQQALGQGPQFIFQYYREEENGRGNFPPRFSGLQFPNYSSELNVNALELDDSALYLCASSAGPTYEQYFGPGTRLTVT.

J is TRBJ2-2 and V is TRBV5-1; D uncertain. This CDR3 contains 12 residues. V shed 0 bases and J shed 7 bases, with 4 bases lying between them. Germline values: CDR1 SGHRS, CDR2 YFSETQ. This chain's CDR3 is CASSLVNGELFF. CDR3 DNA sequence: TGCGCCAGCAGCTTGGTGAACGGGGAGCTGTTTTTT.

By share of the sample, this clonotype is large. The chain couples TRBV29-1 to TRBJ2-7; the match to TRBD1 covers 7 bases. CDR3 length: 13 residues. Germline CDR1 SQVTM, CDR2 ANQGSEA. The CDR3 loop is CAVTGVILNEQYF. Written as DNA, the CDR3 is TGCGCCGTAACAGGGGTGATTTTGAACGAGCAGTACTTC.

This clonotype is a singleton in its sample. The gene calls are TRBV7-9 and TRBJ2-1; D is undetermined. Trimming took off 3 bases at V and 2 bases at J, with 14 bases between the two ends. The germline CDR1 and CDR2 sequences are SEHNR and FQNEAQ (reference sequence). The CDR3 totals 16 residues. CDR3 in DNA: TGTGCCAGCAGCTTCCGTGGCAGCGTTCCCTACAATGAGCAGTTCTTC. It translates to CASSFRGSVPYNEQFF.

The chain combines TRBV30 with TRBJ1-2; D gene uncertain. V dropped 2 bases and J dropped 0 bases, with 16 bases sitting between them. The CDR3 has 16 residues. Germline CDR1 GTSNPN, CDR2 SVGIG (reference sequence). The CDR3 DNA is TGTGCCTGGAGTCTAACCGGGAAAGCCACTAACTATGGCTACACCTTC. Translating gives CAWSLTGKATNYGYTF. The full variable domain, its missing parts supplied by reference TRBV30 and TRBJ1-2, is SQTIHQWPATLVQPVGSPLSLECTVEGTSNPNLYWYRQAAGRGLQLLFYSVGIGQISSEVPQNLSASRPQDRQFILSSKKLLLSDSGFYLCAWSLTGKATNYGYTFGSGTRLTVV.

This chain links TRBV24-1 with TRBJ1-2; possible D gene TRBD1, 6 bases. The germline V gene encodes CDR1 KGHDR and CDR2 SFDVKD. Trimming took off 5 bases at V and 0 bases at J, with 9 bases between the two ends. The CDR3 spans 14 residues. CDR3 DNA sequence: TGTGCCACCAGTGGACAGGAAGCTAACTATGGCTACACCTTC. This gives the protein CATSGQEANYGYTF.

The chain couples TRBV20-1 to TRBJ2-7, with D maybe TRBD1 (6 bases). V was pared by 6 bases and J by 2 bases, with 14 bases between. In germline, CDR1 is DFQATT, CDR2 SNEGSKA (reference sequence). The CDR3 totals 13 residues. CDR3 in DNA: TGCAGTGCAGGGGGACCCAACCCCTACGAGCAGTACTTC. It yields the protein CSAGGPNPYEQYF.

This chain links TRBV9 with TRBJ2-4; D assignment may be TRBD1 or TRBD2 (5 bases each). The germline V gene has CDR1 SGDLS and CDR2 YYNGEE. The germline V and J ends were trimmed by 4 bases and 7 bases, with 18 bases remaining between them. The CDR3 is 15 amino acids. CDR3 bases: TGTGCCAGCAGCCCCAGGGACCTATTGGGGAACATTCAGTACTTC. This gives the protein CASSPRDLLGNIQYF.

The chain couples TRBV27 to TRBJ2-7; D ambiguous. The CDR3 is made up of 14 amino acids. The germline V gene has CDR1 MNHEY and CDR2 SMNVEV (reference sequence). V was clipped by 5 bases and J by 6 bases, with 17 bases between them. Here the CDR3 reads CASSISDPTSEQYF. The DNA of the CDR3 is TGTGCCAGCAGTATCTCGGACCCGACCAGCGAGCAGTACTTC.

V usage is TRBV6-5 and J usage is TRBJ1-1; 10 bases map to TRBD1. The trim removed 7 bases at V and 4 bases at J, leaving 3 bases unmatched. This CDR3 has 13 amino acids. Germline values: CDR1 MNHEY, CDR2 SVGAGI. CDR3 in DNA: TGTGCCAGCACCGGACAGGGGGGCACTGAAGCTTTCTTT. Translated: CASTGQGGTEAFF.

The V and J genes are TRBV20-1 and TRBJ1-1; D is possibly TRBD1 (6 bases). Germline loops: CDR1 DFQATT, CDR2 SNEGSKA (reference sequence). CDR3 length: 12 residues. The DNA for the CDR3 is TGCAGCGTACCGAACAGGGACACTGAAGCTTTCTTT. This translates into CSVPNRDTEAFF.

There are a few counts of this clonotype. The CDR3 nucleotides read TGTGCCAGCAGCTTATTTCCGGGTTCCTACGAGCAGTACTTC. Protein: CASSLFPGSYEQYF. The V call is TRBV7-2, the J call TRBJ2-7; D gene uncertain. Per the germline V gene, CDR1 is SGHTA and CDR2 is FQGNSA. Trimming cost V 2 bases and J 1 base, with 9 bases left between them. This CDR3 is 14 amino acids long.

This chain uses TRBV5-1 with TRBJ2-7; 13 bases are a match to TRBD2. The junction had 8 bases not matched to a gene; V was cut back by 4 bases and J by 7 bases. The germline V gene encodes CDR1 SGHRS and CDR2 YFSETQ. This CDR3 spans 15 amino acids. This CDR3 is CASSPDPGLAGEQYF. DNA of the CDR3: TGCGCCAGCAGCCCGGATCCGGGACTAGCGGGAGAGCAGTACTTC.

This chain links TRBV2 with TRBJ1-2; D ambiguous. The germline V and J ends were trimmed by 3 bases and 5 bases, with 16 bases remaining between them. CDR3 length: 15 amino acids. The germline V gene has CDR1 SNHLY and CDR2 FYNNEI. The CDR3 region is CASSDGIANRYGYTF. Written as DNA, the CDR3 is TGTGCCAGCAGTGATGGTATAGCAAACCGATATGGCTACACCTTC.

The chain recombines TRBV18 with TRBJ2-6; D is unclear. The CDR3 length is 15 residues. V was pared by 3 bases and J by 0 bases, with 6 bases between. Germline assignment: CDR1 KGHSH and CDR2 LQKENI. The CDR3: CASSPSASGANVLTF. The CDR3 coding sequence is TGTGCCAGCTCACCTTCGGCCTCTGGGGCCAACGTCCTGACTTTC.